Listed below are T cell receptor beta chains from one sample, sequenced in a study of blood T cell repertoires in COVID-19. TCRdb's table, derived via immunoSEQ multiplex PCR, lists solely in-frame clones and lacks some. The sample contains 290,000 or so clones, approximately 85% of which appear only once. The sequencing input was peripheral blood. These receptors were obtained from a man aged 50 or older with active or convalescent COVID-19. Each CDR3 is given with its conserved first and last residue. The D gene is left open where the match is weak. Expanded clones get a size class; other rows say once, few or many, or leave the size out.

v_gene	d_gene	j_gene	abundance	CDR3nt	CDR3aa
TRBV5-4	TRBD1	TRBJ2-6	NA	TGTGCCAGCAGCCCCGCCCCGGGACAGGGGGCGCGGGGAGGGGCCAACGTCCTGACTTTC	CASSPAPGQGARGGANVLTF
TRBV5-1	TRBD1	TRBJ1-3	NA	TGCGCCAGCAGCTTAGGGACAGGGGTTGGAAACACCATATATTTT	CASSLGTGVGNTIYF
TRBV7-9	NA	TRBJ1-2	NA	TGTGCCAGCAGCATTAGAATGGGGGGGCCGAACTATGGCTACACCTTC	CASSIRMGGPNYGYTF
TRBV7-6	TRBD2	TRBJ2-7	NA	TGTGCCAGCAGCTTAGAAGGAGCGGGAGGGTACGAGCAGTACTTC	CASSLEGAGGYEQYF
TRBV15	NA	TRBJ1-2	NA	TGTGCCACCAGCAGAACGTCGGTAGGGGGCTATGGCTACACCTTC	CATSRTSVGGYGYTF
TRBV5-1	NA	TRBJ1-1	NA	TGCGCCAGCAGCTTGGATAACAGGGTCATGAACACTGAAGCTTTCTTT	CASSLDNRVMNTEAFF
TRBV6-2/TRBV6-3	NA	TRBJ1-2	once	TGTGCCAGCAGTTCACGGCAGGGAATGGGCTACACCTTC	CASSSRQGMGYTF
TRBV29-1	TRBD1	TRBJ2-7	NA	TGCAGCGTTGAAGAAACAGGGGGCCACGAGCAGTACTTC	CSVEETGGHEQYF
TRBV3-1/TRBV3-2	NA	TRBJ2-2	NA	TGTGCCAGCAGCCAGCTCCACACGCCACCCGGGGAGCTGTTTTTT	CASSQLHTPPGELFF
TRBV5-5	NA	TRBJ2-2	NA	TGTGCCAGCAGTCTGTTCAGGAACACCGGGGAGCTGTTTTTT	CASSLFRNTGELFF
TRBV7-2	NA	TRBJ2-7	NA	TGTGCCAGCAGCTTAGCGGTAGGGACACTCTACGAGCAGTACTTC	CASSLAVGTLYEQYF
TRBV27	TRBD1	TRBJ1-1	NA	TGTGCCAGCAGTGCCAACAGGGGGGACACTGAAGCTTTCTTT	CASSANRGDTEAFF
TRBV10-3	NA	TRBJ1-5	NA	TGTGCCATCAGTGGGGGGGACCAGCCCCAGCATTTT	CAISGGDQPQHF
TRBV5-4	TRBD1	TRBJ1-2	few	TGTGCCAGCAGCGAGACAGGGAGCTATGGCTACACCTTC	CASSETGSYGYTF
TRBV28	TRBD1	TRBJ2-5	NA	TGTGCCAGCAGTCCATTCCAGGGGGCCAGGAGGGAGACCCAGTACTTC	CASSPFQGARRETQYF
TRBV2	TRBD1	TRBJ1-5	NA	TGTGCCAGCAGTGAGTCCAGGGGGTTAAATCAGCCCCAGCATTTT	CASSESRGLNQPQHF
TRBV29-1	TRBD1	TRBJ2-3	NA	TGCAGCGTTGTACAGGGGCTGGGAGATACGCAGTATTTT	CSVVQGLGDTQYF
TRBV11-2	TRBD1	TRBJ1-2	NA	TGTGCCAGCAGCTTTGGGGGACAGGGCCATGGCTACACCTTC	CASSFGGQGHGYTF
TRBV9	NA	TRBJ1-2	NA	TGTGCCAGCAGCGGGCCAGGCCCTAACTATGGCTACACCTTC	CASSGPGPNYGYTF
TRBV20-1	TRBD2	TRBJ2-4	NA	TGCAGTGCTGATGACAGCGGGAAAGACTTC	CSADDSGKDF
TRBV7-2	TRBD1	TRBJ1-2	NA	TGTGCCAGCAGCTTCGGACAGGGGGTCTATGGCTACACCTTC	CASSFGQGVYGYTF
TRBV5-1	TRBD1	TRBJ1-1	NA	TGCGCCAGCAGCTACTCCCTGACAGGGGAATATGAAGCTTTCTTT	CASSYSLTGEYEAFF
TRBV5-1	NA	TRBJ1-2	NA	TGCGCCAGCAGCTTAGGACTGTTGAACTATGGCTACACCTTC	CASSLGLLNYGYTF
TRBV7-8	NA	TRBJ1-2	NA	TGTGCCAGCAGCTTAAATCGAGATGGTGGCTACACCTTC	CASSLNRDGGYTF
TRBV7-3	NA	TRBJ2-1	NA	TGTGCCAGCAGCCTCCGACAGGATAACAATGAGCAGTTCTTC	CASSLRQDNNEQFF
TRBV19	NA	TRBJ1-5	NA	TGTGCCAGTAGTATCGCAAACTCTCAGCCCCAGCATTTT	CASSIANSQPQHF
TRBV6-6	NA	TRBJ1-1	NA	TGTGCCAGCAGGGCCCGGGAGGGCACTGAAGCTTTCTTT	CASRAREGTEAFF
TRBV2	NA	TRBJ2-7	NA	TGTGCCAGCAGTACCTCTCCACGGAGCTCCTACGAGCAGTACTTC	CASSTSPRSSYEQYF
TRBV30	NA	TRBJ1-2	once	TGTGCCTGGAGTCGTGAGGGTGGCTATGGCTACACCTTC	CAWSREGGYGYTF
TRBV2	NA	TRBJ1-5	few	TGTGCCAGCAGTTGGGGCCCGCAGCAGCCCCAGCATTTT	CASSWGPQQPQHF
TRBV7-2	NA	TRBJ2-5	once	TGTGCCAGCAGCGGGAGGTTGGAGACCCAGTACTTC	CASSGRLETQYF
TRBV19	NA	TRBJ2-7	NA	TGTGCCAGTAGTATGAACAGGGACTACGAGCAGTACTTC	CASSMNRDYEQYF
TRBV28	NA	TRBJ1-1	NA	TGTGCCAGCAGTTCCTCCGGGACTCGCACTGAAGCTTTCTTT	CASSSSGTRTEAFF
TRBV19	TRBD1	TRBJ2-5	NA	TGTGCCAGTAGCGGGACAGCTCAAGAGACCCAGTACTTC	CASSGTAQETQYF
TRBV28	NA	TRBJ1-2	NA	TGTGCCAGCTCAGGATTTAACTATGGCTACACCTTC	CASSGFNYGYTF
TRBV6-5	NA	TRBJ2-3	few	TGTGCCAGCAGTTACTCTTTAGCGGAGGATCAAGATACGCAGTATTTT	CASSYSLAEDQDTQYF
TRBV28	TRBD1	TRBJ1-4	few	TGTGCCAGCAGTTCGATACAGGGGGCGGACGAAAAACTGTTTTTT	CASSSIQGADEKLFF
TRBV6-2/TRBV6-3	TRBD1	TRBJ1-5	NA	TGTGCCAGCAGTTACGGGGGTGGAGGGGGCGCGGGGCAGCCCCAGCATTTT	CASSYGGGGGAGQPQHF
TRBV11-2	NA	TRBJ1-2	NA	TGTGCCAGCAGCCTCCCTCCCCCTACAGGGAAAGGCTACACCTTC	CASSLPPPTGKGYTF
TRBV3-1/TRBV3-2	TRBD2	TRBJ2-2	NA	TGTGCCAGCAGCCAAGATGGTCTAGCGGGAACCGGGGAGCTGTTTTTT	CASSQDGLAGTGELFF
TRBV28	TRBD1	TRBJ1-1	NA	TGTGCCAGCAGCTATGGGGTACTACAGGGGAGTTACACTGAAGCTTTCTTT	CASSYGVLQGSYTEAFF
TRBV19	TRBD1	TRBJ1-2	NA	TGTGCCAGTAGTATAGCGCCCGGGACAGGGAAAAACTATGGCTACACCTTC	CASSIAPGTGKNYGYTF
TRBV10-2	TRBD2	TRBJ2-1	NA	TGCGCCACCAGACTAGCGGGAGGGGTACTAAGTGAGCAGTTCTTC	CATRLAGGVLSEQFF
TRBV4-1	NA	TRBJ2-7	NA	TGCGCCAGCAGCTCCAGGCTCTCTTACGAGCAGTACTTC	CASSSRLSYEQYF
TRBV2	NA	TRBJ2-6	NA	TGTGCCAGCAGTGACAGGGTCTCTGGGGCCAACGTCCTGACTTTC	CASSDRVSGANVLTF
TRBV21-1	NA	TRBJ2-3	NA	TGTGCCAGCAGCAAAGGACAGGGTCGCACAGATACGCAGTATTTT	CASSKGQGRTDTQYF
TRBV19	TRBD1	TRBJ2-3	NA	TGTGCCAGCAGGGACAGGGCCTCTAGCACAGATACGCAGTATTTT	CASRDRASSTDTQYF
TRBV28	TRBD1	TRBJ1-3	NA	TGTGCCAGCAGTTTAGGAGCGGGACAGGGGGCTTTAAACACCATATATTTT	CASSLGAGQGALNTIYF
TRBV25-1	NA	TRBJ1-4	NA	TGTGCCAGCAGCGCCGGACAGCGACGGGGTGAAAAACTGTTTTTT	CASSAGQRRGEKLFF
TRBV27	NA	TRBJ1-5	NA	TGTGCCAGCAGTTTCGAGGGTTCAGGGCCCCAGCATTTT	CASSFEGSGPQHF
TRBV15	NA	TRBJ2-3	NA	TGTGCCACCGCCCAGCGGCGCACAGATACGCAGTATTTT	CATAQRRTDTQYF
TRBV30	TRBD1	TRBJ1-5	NA	TGTGCCTGGAGTTACAGGGGGGCGAGCAATCAGCCCCAGCATTTT	CAWSYRGASNQPQHF